This passage covers 29 T cell receptor beta chains from one sample sequenced in a study of PD-L1 blockade in urothelial cancer. Libraries were prepared by immunoSEQ multiplex PCR; TCRdb keeps only in-frame clonotypes and omits some of them. The table lists tens of thousands of clones, approximately 80% of them singletons. Sequenced material: PBMCs, taken around atezolizumab (anti-PD-L1) treatment. Every receptor here comes from a man aged 65-85 years with urothelial cancer.

This chain connects TRBV11-2 to TRBJ2-1; 7 bases agree with TRBD1. Germline assignment: CDR1 SGHAT and CDR2 FQNNGV. The CDR3 totals 16 residues. After removal of 8 bases from V and 2 bases from J, the junction contained 12 bases not matched to a gene. CDR3 amino acids: CASGQHGQAPYNEQFF. The DNA for the CDR3 is TGTGCCAGCGGCCAACACGGACAGGCCCCCTACAATGAGCAGTTCTTC.

This sequence joins TRBV5-1 and TRBJ1-3; 10 nucleotides align to TRBD1. Germline V gives CDR1 SGHRS, CDR2 YFSETQ. The CDR3 contains 15 residues. J was trimmed by 2 bases and V by 5 bases; bases with no gene match: 4. The CDR3, as DNA: TGCGCCAGCAGATTTGGGACAGGGGCTGGAAACACCATATATTTT. Translated, it gives CASRFGTGAGNTIYF.

This clone was detected a few times. The sample holds other DNA sequences that translate to the same CDR3. This chain joins TRBV7-2 and TRBJ2-7; no clear D. Trimming stripped 5 bases from V and 3 bases from J, with 5 bases between. The CDR3 has 11 amino acids. Looked up from germline, CDR1 is SGHTA and CDR2 is FQGNSA. DNA of the CDR3: TGTGCCAGCAGCCCCGGCTACGAGCAGTACTTC. It is translated as CASSPGYEQYF.

This chain links TRBV4-1 with TRBJ2-5; 8 bases are a match to TRBD1. Germline trimming cut 4 bases from V and 5 bases from J; bases unmatched to any gene: 9. The CDR3 contains 15 residues. Germline V gene data show CDR1 as MGHRA and CDR2 as YSYEKL. CDR3 nucleotide sequence: TGCGCCAGCAGCCTCTCAGGGGGCGCGGGGGAGACCCAGTACTTC. It encodes CASSLSGGAGETQYF.

This chain uses TRBV5-1 with TRBJ2-7; 10 nucleotides line up with TRBD1. CDR1 is SGHRS, CDR2 YFSETQ, per germline. This CDR3 is 15 amino acids long. V lost 5 bases to trimming and J lost 7 bases; unmatched junction nucleotides: 12. The CDR3 reads CASRKGQGTTKEQYF. CDR3 DNA sequence: TGCGCCAGCAGGAAGGGACAGGGGACAACAAAAGAGCAGTACTTC.

The chain links TRBV27 to TRBJ2-3, with D possibly TRBD2 on 5 matching bases. V dropped 4 bases and J dropped 9 bases, with 11 bases sitting between them. CDR1 is MNHEY and CDR2 is SMNVEV in the germline V gene (reference sequence). The CDR3 length is 12 residues. The CDR3 loop is CASSSLVGTQYF. CDR3 DNA: TGTGCCAGCAGTTCACTAGTAGGGACGCAGTATTTT.

V and J are TRBV19 and TRBJ1-4, with no clear D. From germline, CDR1 is LNHDA and CDR2 SQIVND (reference sequence). CDR3 length: 14 residues. Trimming pared 4 bases from V and 0 bases from J, leaving 6 bases between. This CDR3 reads CASSTRATNEKLFF. CDR3 DNA: TGTGCCAGTAGTACGAGGGCAACTAATGAAAAACTGTTTTTT.

The rearrangement uses TRBV7-9 and TRBJ2-7, with 7 bases matching TRBD2. V was clipped by 1 base and J by 3 bases; unmatched bases: 6. The CDR3 has 15 residues. Germline V gene data show CDR1 as SEHNR and CDR2 as FQNEAQ (reference sequence). The CDR3 is CASSLGGGFSYEQYF. CDR3 DNA sequence: TGTGCCAGCAGCTTAGGGGGGGGGTTCAGCTACGAGCAGTACTTC.

This clone was observed a few times. The gene calls are TRBV15 and TRBJ2-7, with 14 bases identical to TRBD2. The germline V gene encodes CDR1 LNHNV and CDR2 YYDKDF (reference sequence). With 1 base clipped from V and 2 bases from J, the junction kept 1 base outside the gene matches. This CDR3 region has 16 residues. The CDR3: CATSRGGLAGAYEQYF. The CDR3 bases are TGTGCCACCAGCAGAGGGGGACTAGCGGGAGCCTACGAGCAGTACTTC.

The V and J genes are TRBV7-9 and TRBJ1-2, with 7 bases fitting TRBD1. The CDR3 has 16 amino acids. The germline V gene encodes CDR1 SEHNR and CDR2 FQNEAQ (reference sequence). Germline trimming cut 7 bases from V and 1 base from J; bases unmatched to any gene: 12. The CDR3 DNA reads as TGTGCCAGCACCCAAGGGGGCAGGGGGTTTAACTATGGCTACACCTTC. Its protein is CASTQGGRGFNYGYTF. Looking up the rest from reference TRBV7-9 and TRBJ1-2 gives the full variable domain: DTGVSQNPRHKITKRGQNVTFRCDPISEHNRLYWYRQTLGQGPEFLTYFQNEAQLEKSRLLSDRFSAERPKGSFSTLEIQRTEQGDSAMYLCASTQGGRGFNYGYTFGSGTRLTVV.

The J gene is TRBJ2-3, the V gene TRBV15; D not certain. V lost 5 bases, J lost 1 base, and 13 bases lay in between. The CDR3 has 15 residues. The germline gives CDR1 LNHNV, CDR2 YYDKDF (reference sequence). The CDR3 DNA follows: TGTGCCACCAGCGGTGGAAGCGTTGGCACAGATACGCAGTATTTT. Its protein is CATSGGSVGTDTQYF.

The chain carries TRBV19 and TRBJ1-5; D is perhaps TRBD1 (6 bases). The length of the CDR3 is 17 residues. Germline CDR1 and CDR2: LNHDA and SQIVND (reference sequence). V lost 4 bases, J lost 4 bases, and 20 bases lay in between. The CDR3: CASSTLDRPRENQPQHF. CDR3 nucleotide sequence: TGTGCCAGTAGTACCTTAGACAGGCCCCGTGAGAATCAGCCCCAGCATTTT.

The V call is TRBV6-4, the J call TRBJ2-1, with TRBD2 matching 8 bases. CDR1 is MRHNA, CDR2 SNTAGT, per germline. There are 15 residues in the CDR3. V lost 7 bases to trimming and J lost 3 bases; unmatched junction nucleotides: 8. In nucleotides, the CDR3 is TGTGCCAGCAACGCTCCCGGGACTAGCTACAATGAGCAGTTCTTC. Its protein is CASNAPGTSYNEQFF.

This clone showed up just a few times. The gene calls are TRBV6-1 and TRBJ2-5; 10 positions agree with TRBD2. Trimming at V came to 7 bases and at J to 4 bases, leaving 9 bases not matched to a gene. Germline V lookup: CDR1 MNHNS, CDR2 SASEGT. The CDR3 contains 15 residues. CDR3 nucleotide sequence: TGTGCCAGCAAGTTCCGGCTAGCGGGAGCAGAGACCCAGTACTTC. Translating it yields CASKFRLAGAETQYF.

The V gene is TRBV19, the J gene TRBJ1-3, with TRBD1 identical over 7 bases. V lost 5 bases, J lost 2 bases, and 12 bases stayed unmatched. Germline V gene data show CDR1 as LNHDA and CDR2 as SQIVND (reference sequence). CDR3 size: 17 residues. The CDR3 nucleotides read TGTGCCAGTAGTCCCCCCCGACAGGGAGCGGCTGGAAACACCATATATTTT. Encoded protein: CASSPPRQGAAGNTIYF.

J is TRBJ2-5 and V is TRBV7-8; 9 bases line up with TRBD1. The CDR3 has 17 amino acids. Losses at the gene ends were 1 base for V and 5 bases for J; bases not matched to a gene: 11. The V gene's germline CDR1 is SGHVS and CDR2 FQNEAQ. The CDR3 loop reads CASSLVWTGAFRETQYF. The CDR3 DNA reads as TGTGCCAGCAGCTTAGTTTGGACAGGGGCTTTTAGGGAGACCCAGTACTTC.

The chain has TRBV5-1 and TRBJ2-1, with D perhaps TRBD2 (5 bases). Germline V lookup: CDR1 SGHRS, CDR2 YFSETQ. Deletions cut 0 bases from V and 8 bases from J, with 15 bases between. This CDR3 contains 15 residues. In nucleotides, the CDR3 is TGCGCCAGCAGCTTGGAGAGCGGCGGTTTCCATGAGCAGTTCTTC. Translating gives CASSLESGGFHEQFF. Supplemented by reference TRBV5-1 and TRBJ2-1, the full variable domain reads KAGVTQTPRYLIKTRGQQVTLSCSPISGHRSVSWYQQTPGQGLQFLFEYFSETQRNKGNFPGRFSGRQFSNSRSEMNVSTLELGDSALYLCASSLESGGFHEQFFGPGTRLTVL.

The rearrangement joins TRBV13 to TRBJ2-5, with TRBD1 matching 9 bases. CDR1 PRHDT and CDR2 FYEKMQ come from the germline V gene (reference sequence). With 1 base clipped from V and 5 bases from J, the junction kept 5 bases outside the gene matches. CDR3 length equals 15 residues. The CDR3 sequence is CASSLAGTGPETQYF. Written as DNA, the CDR3 is TGTGCCAGCAGCTTAGCCGGGACAGGGCCTGAGACCCAGTACTTC.

The chain has TRBV5-1 and TRBJ2-5; 8 bases are a match to TRBD1. Germline trimming cut 0 bases from V and 2 bases from J; bases unmatched to any gene: 0. The CDR3 length is 14 residues. Germline CDR1 and CDR2: SGHRS and YFSETQ. CDR3 nucleotides: TGCGCCAGCAGCTTGGGGACAGGGCAAGAGACCCAGTACTTC. Amino acid sequence: CASSLGTGQETQYF.

The chain combines TRBV6-6 with TRBJ2-2; TRBD1 matches at 12 bases. Germline V gene sequence: CDR1 MNHNY, CDR2 SVGAGI (reference sequence). The CDR3 consists of 16 residues. The J segment lost 6 bases and the V segment lost 6 bases, leaving 8 bases of the junction unmatched. The CDR3, as DNA: TGTGCCAGCAGGCGGGGGACAGGGGGCAGAGCCGGGGAGCTGTTTTTT. Amino acid sequence: CASRRGTGGRAGELFF.

The V and J genes are TRBV9 and TRBJ1-5; D call uncertain. Germline CDR1 reads SGDLS; CDR2 reads YYNGEE. The CDR3 runs to 14 residues. V shed 0 bases and J shed 2 bases, with 6 bases lying between them. For the CDR3, the DNA is TGTGCCAGCAGCGTAGGACAAGGCAATCAGCCCCAGCATTTT. Encoded protein: CASSVGQGNQPQHF.

V and J are TRBV29-1 and TRBJ2-7, with 9 positions matching TRBD2. V dropped 4 bases and J dropped 3; count of bases not matched to a gene: 13. Germline V gene lookup returns CDR1 SQVTM and CDR2 ANQGSEA. The CDR3 is made up of 16 amino acids. Here the CDR3 reads CSVVGSAASGNYEQYF. The CDR3 DNA reads TGCAGCGTTGTAGGTAGTGCGGCTAGCGGGAACTACGAGCAGTACTTC.

The V gene is TRBV18, the J gene TRBJ1-2; 11 nucleotides agree with TRBD1. This CDR3 is 15 amino acids long. The germline V gene encodes CDR1 KGHSH and CDR2 LQKENI. Trimming cost V 2 bases and J 5 bases; bases outside gene matches: 4. The chain's CDR3 is CASSPAGQGEYGYTF. The CDR3, as DNA: TGTGCCAGCTCACCAGCGGGACAGGGGGAGTATGGCTACACCTTC. Full variable domain (remainder filled in from reference TRBV18 and TRBJ1-2): NAGVMQNPRHLVRRRGQEARLRCSPMKGHSHVYWYRQLPEEGLKFMVYLQKENIIDESGMPKERFSAEFPKEGPSILRIQQVVRGDSAAYFCASSPAGQGEYGYTFGSGTRLTVV.

The V call is TRBV28, the J call TRBJ2-1, with D unresolved. The length of the CDR3 is 15 residues. Germline V gene sequence: CDR1 MDHEN, CDR2 SYDVKM. Trimming took off 5 bases at V and 0 bases at J, with 11 bases between the two ends. The CDR3 DNA is TGTGCCAGCAGTCCCCTAAAGAGCTCCTACAATGAGCAGTTCTTC. Translation: CASSPLKSSYNEQFF.

The chain joins TRBV6-1 to TRBJ2-1; weak D call: TRBD2 (7 bases). Between the trimmed V and J ends, which lost 0 bases and 7 bases, there was a span of 10 bases. Germline V gene lookup returns CDR1 MNHNS and CDR2 SASEGT. The CDR3 sequence is 14 residues long. The DNA of the CDR3 is TGTGCCAGCAGTGAAGCAGGGGGGGGAAATGAGCAGTTCTTC. Residues: CASSEAGGGNEQFF.

J is TRBJ2-2 and V is TRBV11-3, with unresolved D. The V gene's germline CDR1 is SGHNT and CDR2 YENEEA. The V end lost 3 bases, the J end lost 2 bases, and 4 bases lay between the germline ends. The CDR3 sequence is 13 residues long. CDR3 region: CASSLLNTGELFF. The CDR3, as DNA: TGTGCCAGCAGCTTGTTAAACACCGGGGAGCTGTTTTTT.

Note on this clone: The same CDR3 arises from other DNA sequences in this sample as well. V is TRBV9 and J is TRBJ1-1; D uncertain. Germline loops: CDR1 SGDLS, CDR2 YYNGEE. V lost 0 bases and J 0 bases, leaving 6 bases between the germline ends. The CDR3 spans 14 residues. The CDR3 reads CASSVGRLNTEAFF. For the CDR3, the DNA is TGTGCCAGCAGCGTAGGCAGGCTGAACACTGAAGCTTTCTTT.

The chain combines TRBV10-3 with TRBJ2-1, with TRBD2 matching over 10 bases. J was trimmed by 0 bases and V by 5 bases; bases with no gene match: 1. CDR1 and CDR2 (germline): ENHRY, SYGVKD. The CDR3 loop spans 15 amino acids. In DNA form, the CDR3 reads TGTGCCATCAGTTTAGCGGGAGGCTCCTACAATGAGCAGTTCTTC. Translating it yields CAISLAGGSYNEQFF.

This clone was seen only a few times. The genes are TRBV4-1 and TRBJ2-1; 7 bases match TRBD2. This CDR3 has 16 amino acids. Germline lookup yields CDR1 MGHRA and CDR2 YSYEKL. V trimming: 2 bases; J trimming: 4 bases; junction bases outside the gene matches: 8. DNA for the CDR3: TGCGCCAGCAGCCAAATAACAACTAGCGTTTACAATGAGCAGTTCTTC. Translated, it gives CASSQITTSVYNEQFF.